One and the same sample provided the 32 T cell receptor beta chains below, sequenced in a study of CD8+ T cells in alopecia areata. RNA extraction and reverse transcription yielded cDNA as sequencing template. The assay was immunoSEQ multiplex PCR, and TCRdb's table has in-frame clones only and misses some. The sample has 200,000 or so clones; approximately 45% are singletons. Stated treatment: oral pan-JAK inhibitor, 5-10 mg twice daily. The source was CD4+ T cells sorted from blood, collected at approximately week 36, from a patient treated with tofacitinib. Receptors were obtained from a human donor with alopecia areata.

This chain links TRBV2 with TRBJ2-5; 7 bases align to TRBD2. The DNA end lines up better with TRBJ2-7; the J call may be wrong. In germline, CDR1 is SNHLY, CDR2 FYNNEI. There are 13 residues in the CDR3. CDR3: CASSRGDSYEQYF. CDR3 DNA sequence: TGTGCCAGCAGCCGGGGGGATTCTTACGAGCAGTACTTC.

This clone has just a few counts. This sequence joins TRBV29-1 and TRBJ2-1, with a tentative D call TRBD1 (6 bases). Germline V gene sequence: CDR1 SQVTM, CDR2 ANQGSEA. CDR3 length: 13 amino acids. Trimming took 2 bases from V and 7 from J, leaving 12 bases between them. The CDR3 loop is CSVEQGIGNEQFF. The CDR3, as DNA: TGCAGCGTTGAACAGGGGATAGGGAATGAGCAGTTCTTC.

The chain links TRBV27 to TRBJ1-5, with D perhaps TRBD1 (6 bases). This CDR3 is built from 14 residues. Germline-derived CDR1 and CDR2 are MNHEY and SMNVEV (reference sequence). Trimming stripped 5 bases from V and 3 bases from J, with 11 bases between. CDR3 loop: CASSPTGLNQPQHF. For the CDR3, the DNA is TGTGCCAGCAGTCCCACAGGGCTCAATCAGCCCCAGCATTTT.

The chain has TRBV7-8 and TRBJ2-5; D is perhaps TRBD2 (5 bases). The CDR3 extends over 14 amino acids. The V end lost 2 bases, the J end lost 1 base, and 8 bases lay between the germline ends. The germline V gene has CDR1 SGHVS and CDR2 FQNEAQ. CDR3: CASSLRAGQETQYF. CDR3 coding DNA: TGTGCCAGCAGCTTAAGGGCGGGCCAAGAGACCCAGTACTTC.

V gene TRBV6-1 combines with J gene TRBJ2-3, with D perhaps being TRBD1 or TRBD2 (5 bases each). Between the trimmed V and J ends, which lost 5 bases and 6 bases, there was a span of 18 bases. The germline CDR1 and CDR2 sequences are MNHNS and SASEGT. The length of the CDR3 is 15 residues. CDR3 region: CASSQGTTPTDTQYF. DNA of the CDR3: TGTGCCAGCAGTCAAGGGACCACACCAACGGATACGCAGTATTTT.

This clone was observed a handful of times. This sequence joins TRBV4-1 and TRBJ2-1; TRBD2 matches at 7 bases. The CDR3 consists of 15 residues. V trimming: 0 bases; J trimming: 10 bases; junction bases outside the gene matches: 9. The germline V gene encodes CDR1 MGHRA and CDR2 YSYEKL. In DNA, the CDR3 is TGCGCCAGCAGCCAAGATTACGACGTGGGAGGGGAGCAGTTCTTC. It specifies CASSQDYDVGGEQFF.

The chain joins TRBV27 to TRBJ2-2, with D possibly being TRBD2 (5 bases). Germline lookup yields CDR1 MNHEY and CDR2 SMNVEV (reference sequence). Deletions cut 3 bases from V and 4 bases from J, with 12 bases between. The CDR3 totals 15 residues. Here the CDR3 reads CASSLQLAVTGELFF. As DNA, the CDR3 is TGTGCCAGCAGTTTGCAGCTAGCAGTCACCGGGGAGCTGTTTTTT.

The gene calls are TRBV28 and TRBJ1-2; D not resolved. Trimming removed 6 bases at V and 3 bases at J, with 14 bases between. The CDR3 has 14 residues. Germline V gene lookup returns CDR1 MDHEN and CDR2 SYDVKM. The CDR3 sequence is CASSPVPRDYGYTF. The CDR3 DNA follows: TGTGCCAGCAGCCCCGTCCCGAGGGACTATGGCTACACCTTC.

This rearrangement joins TRBV7-3 to TRBJ2-1, with TRBD2 matching 8 bases. The V gene end was trimmed by 6 bases and the J gene end by 6 bases; junction bases not matched to a gene: 7. CDR1 and CDR2 (germline): SGHTA, FQGTGA. The CDR3 consists of 14 residues. CDR3 coding DNA: TGTGCCAGCAGACCAAGCGGGAGAGCCAATGAGCAGTTCTTC. Protein: CASRPSGRANEQFF.

This clone was seen a handful of times. The CDR3 DNA reads TGTGCCAGCAGTTCTGGCTCGACCAAAAACATTCAGTACTTC. It yields the protein CASSSGSTKNIQYF. V is TRBV28 and J is TRBJ2-4; the D is unclear. The CDR3 extends over 14 amino acids. Germline values: CDR1 MDHEN, CDR2 SYDVKM. Trimming stripped 4 bases from V and 2 bases from J, with 9 bases between.

The rearrangement links TRBV7-9 to TRBJ2-7, with unresolved D. Germline values: CDR1 SEHNR, CDR2 FQNEAQ (reference sequence). CDR3 length: 13 amino acids. V was cut by 1 base and J by 5 bases, with 9 bases left in between. CDR3 sequence (DNA): TGTGCCAGCAGCTTAGGTAGGATTGACGAGCAGTACTTC. It specifies CASSLGRIDEQYF.

The rearrangement uses TRBV9 and TRBJ2-7; weak D call: TRBD2 (5 bases). The CDR3 consists of 15 residues. Looked up from germline, CDR1 is SGDLS and CDR2 is YYNGEE. Deletions cut 4 bases from V and 0 bases from J, with 14 bases between. The CDR3 DNA follows: TGTGCCAGCAGCCCCCAAGTAGCGTTCTCCTACGAGCAGTACTTC. Translated, it gives CASSPQVAFSYEQYF.

This chain links TRBV9 with TRBJ2-5, with 11 bases lining up with TRBD2. CDR1 and CDR2 (germline): SGDLS, YYNGEE. The trim removed 3 bases at V and 4 bases at J, leaving 5 bases unmatched. There are 15 residues in the CDR3. The CDR3 coding sequence is TGTGCCAGCAGCGAGGGACTAGCGGCGTCAGAGACCCAGTACTTC. This codes for CASSEGLAASETQYF.

The chain couples TRBV25-1 to TRBJ1-2; TRBD1 agrees at 9 bases. The CDR3 has 14 amino acids. V lost 6 bases to trimming and J lost 3 bases; unmatched junction nucleotides: 5. Germline V lookup: CDR1 MGHDK, CDR2 SYGVNS. The chain's CDR3 is CASSGDRDDYGYTF. In DNA, the CDR3 is TGTGCCAGCAGCGGGGACAGGGACGACTATGGCTACACCTTC.

This clone was seen a few times. The CDR3 DNA sequence: TGCAGCGGGTTCCAGGGCGGGGAGACCCAGTACTTC. Its translation: CSGFQGGETQYF. The chain combines TRBV29-1 with TRBJ2-5; D is tentatively TRBD1 or TRBD2 (5 bases each). The V gene's germline CDR1 is SQVTM and CDR2 ANQGSEA. The germline V and J ends were trimmed by 7 bases and 5 bases, with 14 bases remaining between them. The length of the CDR3 is 12 residues.

This clone was found a few times. The chain recombines TRBV4-1 with TRBJ2-3, with D possibly TRBD2 on 5 matching bases. The CDR3 is 16 amino acids. The ends were cut back, 2 bases at V and 2 bases at J, with 14 bases in the middle. Germline assignment: CDR1 MGHRA and CDR2 YSYEKL. For the CDR3, the DNA is TGCGCCAGCAGCCAATCTAGCAGCGAGCACACAGATACGCAGTATTTT. It encodes CASSQSSSEHTDTQYF.

This clone has just a few counts. The gene calls are TRBV11-2 and TRBJ2-1; D gene unclear. Deletions cut 4 bases from V and 9 bases from J, with 16 bases between. CDR1 is SGHAT and CDR2 is FQNNGV in the germline V gene. There are 14 residues in the CDR3. The CDR3, as DNA: TGTGCCAGCAGCTCCCGACTCGGGTGGACTGAGCAGTTCTTC. Its protein product is CASSSRLGWTEQFF.

The rearrangement links TRBV15 to TRBJ1-2; D is uncertain. Trimming removed 0 bases at V and 1 base at J, with 12 bases between. The CDR3 is 16 residues long. CDR1 LNHNV and CDR2 YYDKDF come from the germline V gene (reference sequence). DNA of the CDR3: TGTGCCACCAGCAGAGATTTGGCCGCTCGTAACTATGGCTACACCTTC. It translates to CATSRDLAARNYGYTF.

The rearrangement joins TRBV9 to TRBJ1-1; D is undetermined. The CDR3 loop spans 13 amino acids. With 3 bases removed from V and 1 base from J, the gap between germline ends came to 7 bases. CDR1 and CDR2 (germline): SGDLS, YYNGEE. The CDR3 protein is CASSAAQNTEAFF. The DNA for the CDR3 is TGTGCCAGCAGCGCAGCCCAGAACACTGAAGCTTTCTTT.

This clone was detected only once. The V call is TRBV7-9, the J call TRBJ2-5; 7 positions agree with TRBD2. Trimming removed 1 base from V and 9 bases from J; junction bases left unmatched: 5. The CDR3 is 13 amino acids. The germline V gene encodes CDR1 SEHNR and CDR2 FQNEAQ (reference sequence). In DNA form, the CDR3 reads TGTGCCAGCAGCTTAGGCAGCGGGACGTCCCAGTACTTC. It specifies CASSLGSGTSQYF.

The J gene is TRBJ2-2, the V gene TRBV7-2; perhaps TRBD1 as D (5 bases). Trimming left V 5 bases short and J 8 bases short, with 12 bases between. The germline V gene encodes CDR1 SGHTA and CDR2 FQGNSA. The CDR3 sequence is 13 residues long. CDR3 sequence: CASSTRASGELFF. The DNA for the CDR3 is TGTGCCAGCAGCACCAGGGCCAGTGGGGAGCTGTTTTTT.

The chain recombines TRBV5-1 with TRBJ1-2; no reliable D call. The CDR3 is made up of 15 amino acids. V was pared by 0 bases and J by 1 base, with 10 bases between. Looked up from germline, CDR1 is SGHRS and CDR2 is YFSETQ. The CDR3 spells CASSLDWSFNYGYTF. The DNA of the CDR3 is TGCGCCAGCAGCTTGGACTGGAGTTTTAACTATGGCTACACCTTC.

The chain carries TRBV9 and TRBJ2-2, with 9 positions matching TRBD1. This CDR3 region has 15 residues. From germline, CDR1 is SGDLS and CDR2 YYNGEE. J was trimmed by 4 bases and V by 6 bases; bases with no gene match: 7. The CDR3 protein is CASTPGQGITGELFF. Written as DNA, the CDR3 is TGTGCCAGCACACCGGGACAGGGAATCACCGGGGAGCTGTTTTTT.

The chain joins TRBV7-2 to TRBJ2-1; TRBD1 matches 12 bases. The CDR3 covers 16 residues. With V trimmed by 6 bases and J by 4 bases, 7 bases remained unmatched. Germline V gene sequence: CDR1 SGHTA, CDR2 FQGNSA. CDR3 sequence reads: CASRGQGAAGYNEQFF. DNA for the CDR3: TGTGCCAGCAGGGGACAGGGGGCCGCCGGATACAATGAGCAGTTCTTC.

The J gene is TRBJ2-1, the V gene TRBV11-2, with D unclear. This CDR3 is 14 amino acids long. With 2 bases removed from V and 4 bases from J, the gap between germline ends came to 9 bases. Germline V gene sequence: CDR1 SGHAT, CDR2 FQNNGV. This CDR3 is CASSLSLLYNEQFF. CDR3 bases: TGTGCCAGCAGCTTATCACTCCTTTACAATGAGCAGTTCTTC.

This clone appeared a few times. The genes are TRBV6-5 and TRBJ1-1; 8 bases fit TRBD1. CDR1 and CDR2 (germline): MNHEY, SVGAGI. V shed 2 bases, J shed 10 bases, and the junction held 6 bases outside the gene matches. The CDR3 spans 13 residues. The CDR3 DNA sequence: TGTGCCAGCAGTTACAGAACCGGACAGGGAGCTTTCTTT. Amino acid sequence: CASSYRTGQGAFF.

This rearrangement joins TRBV6-5 to TRBJ1-2, with TRBD1 identical over 7 bases. There are 11 residues in the CDR3. With 8 bases clipped from V and 10 bases from J, the junction kept 7 bases outside the gene matches. Per germline, CDR1 MNHEY and CDR2 SVGAGI. The CDR3 DNA follows: TGTGCCAGCGGGAGACAGGGCGACTACACCTTC. Protein: CASGRQGDYTF.

The chain couples TRBV7-8 to TRBJ1-1; TRBD1 might be the D (5 bases). With 4 bases removed from V and 4 bases from J, the gap between germline ends came to 16 bases. CDR3 size: 15 residues. CDR1 is SGHVS, CDR2 FQNEAQ, per germline. The CDR3 here is CASSSRDWGTTEAFF. CDR3 DNA sequence: TGTGCCAGCAGCTCCCGGGACTGGGGCACCACTGAAGCTTTCTTT.

The rearrangement uses TRBV28 and TRBJ1-1; 7 positions agree with TRBD1. The CDR3 length is 15 residues. V lost 8 bases and J lost 6; bases outside the gene matches: 15. Germline values: CDR1 MDHEN, CDR2 SYDVKM. CDR3 DNA: TGTGCCAGCTCCCCTCCGACAGGGAAGTATGCTGAAGCTTTCTTT. Translated: CASSPPTGKYAEAFF.

The chain employs TRBV7-7 and TRBJ2-5; unclear D gene. Trimming pared 3 bases from V and 4 bases from J, leaving 6 bases between. This CDR3 comprises 12 residues. Germline V gene data show CDR1 as SSHAT and CDR2 as FNYEAQ (reference sequence). The CDR3 bases are TGTGCCAGCAGCTTTTACGGAGAGACCCAGTACTTC. It is translated as CASSFYGETQYF.

In the case of this clone: A read error may account for a junction end that differs from germline. This sequence joins TRBV7-7 and TRBJ2-1; D might be TRBD2 (5 bases). CDR1 is SSHAT and CDR2 is FNYEAQ in the germline V gene (reference sequence). This CDR3 spans 13 amino acids. CDR3 sequence: CASSLGLNNEQFF. In DNA form, the CDR3 reads TGTGCTAGCAGCTTAGGACTTAACAATGAGCAGTTCTTC.

The chain joins TRBV7-2 to TRBJ1-2; 8 positions match TRBD1. Germline-derived CDR1 and CDR2 are SGHTA and FQGNSA. The CDR3 runs to 14 residues. V lost 1 base, J lost 8 bases, and 6 bases stayed unmatched. The CDR3 coding sequence is TGTGCCAGCAGCTTAGAGAGGACAGGGATAGGCTACACCTTC. Amino acid sequence: CASSLERTGIGYTF.